The clone carrying this TCR beta chain has ten or more counts. Its antigen is still unknown. Germline CDR1 MDHEN, CDR2 SYDVKM. This CDR3 is 15 amino acids long. V dropped 3 bases and J dropped 3; count of bases not matched to a gene: 4. Using its own MiXCR run on the RT-PCR reads, TCRdb lists one record per CDR3 protein. The table shows approximately 520,000 distinct CDR3 sequences, with 15% to 20% occurring only once. This specimen comes from a study of response to subunit inactivated influenza vaccine. Notes on the study in general: Authors proposed each seasonal influenza vaccination draws in few new T cells.

V and J are TRBV28 and TRBJ2-3, with 9 bases that match TRBD1. The TCR sequence derives from a man aged 50 to 69 who received an inactivated influenza vaccine. The sample was CD4+ T cells sorted from PBMCs, taken 23 to 25 months after vaccination. CDR3 amino acids: CASSLAGQGTDTQYF. The CDR3 DNA reads TGTGCCAGCAGTTTGGCGGGACAGGGAACAGATACGCAGTATTTT.